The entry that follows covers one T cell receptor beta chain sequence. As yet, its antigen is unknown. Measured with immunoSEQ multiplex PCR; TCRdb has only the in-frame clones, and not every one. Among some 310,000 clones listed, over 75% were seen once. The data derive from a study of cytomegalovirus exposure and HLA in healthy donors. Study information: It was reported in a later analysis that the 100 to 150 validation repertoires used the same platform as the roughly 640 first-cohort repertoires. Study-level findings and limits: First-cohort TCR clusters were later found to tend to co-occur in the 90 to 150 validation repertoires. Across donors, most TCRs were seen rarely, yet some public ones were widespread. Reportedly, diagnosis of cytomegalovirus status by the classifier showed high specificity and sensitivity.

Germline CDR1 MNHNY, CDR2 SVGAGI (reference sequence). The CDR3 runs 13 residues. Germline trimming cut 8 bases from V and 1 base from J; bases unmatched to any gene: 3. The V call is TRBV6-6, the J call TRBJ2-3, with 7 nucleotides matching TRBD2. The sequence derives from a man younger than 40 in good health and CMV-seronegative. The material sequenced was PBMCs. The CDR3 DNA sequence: TGTGCCAGCTTCCTAGCGGGCACAGATACGCAGTATTTT. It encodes CASFLAGTDTQYF.